The clone carrying this T cell receptor beta chain has only a few counts. The entry originates in a study of control samples from healthy donors and cancer patients. Only in-frame clones appear in the TCRdb table, and some are missing; sequencing was by immunoSEQ multiplex PCR. The sample consists of 150,000 to 200,000 clones, around 92% of them appearing once. Germline V gene lookup returns CDR1 SGHAT and CDR2 FQNNGV. Trimming took off 1 base at V and 3 bases at J, with 2 bases between the two ends. The CDR3 extends over 12 amino acids. The sample consisted of blood. The chain is built from TRBV11-2 and TRBJ2-3, with D unclear. The TCR was taken from a woman aged 30 to 39 in good health. The CDR3 bases are TGTGCCAGCAGCTTAGTAACAGATACGCAGTATTTT. It yields the protein CASSLVTDTQYF.